A single sample is the source of the 29 T cell receptor beta chains below, sequenced in a study of tumor and adjacent non-tumor tissue in lung cancer. TCRbeta libraries were built with three rounds of nested PCR, modified from ARM-PCR. TCRdb re-analysed the multiplex PCR reads in MiXCR, keeping a single row per CDR3 protein. The sample yields tens of thousands of distinct CDR3 sequences, around 76% seen once. RNA was extracted from bulk tissue without any cell sorting. The normal lung tissue was taken more than 3 cm from the tumor edge. Specimen: distant non-tumor lung tissue. The receptors here all came from a man in his 70s with non-small cell lung cancer.

The chain employs TRBV29-1 and TRBJ2-1; D gene ambiguous. The CDR3 is made up of 14 amino acids. Germline V gives CDR1 SQVTM, CDR2 ANQGSEA. V was trimmed by 7 bases and J by 7 bases, leaving 20 bases between them. CDR3 amino acids: CSAVRSGTNNEQFF. CDR3 nucleotide sequence: TGCAGCGCTGTGAGGAGTGGCACAAATAATGAGCAGTTCTTC.

On this clonotype itself: Without the conserved terminal phenylalanine or tryptophan, this CDR3 likely stems from a read error. The chain uses TRBV6-1 and TRBJ2-7; TRBD2 aligns across 8 bases. CDR3 length: 15 amino acids. After removal of 3 bases from V and 1 base from J, the junction contained 5 bases not matched to a gene. Germline CDR1 and CDR2: MNHNS and SASEGT. CDR3 loop: CASSEAGGASYEQYL. DNA for the CDR3: TGTGCCAGCAGTGAGGCGGGGGGAGCATCCTACGAGCAGTACTTA.

This chain joins TRBV29-1 and TRBJ1-2; D remains unclear. The ends were cut back, 6 bases at V and 8 bases at J, with 28 bases in the middle. CDR1 and CDR2 (germline): SQVTM, ANQGSEA. This CDR3 is 16 amino acids long. The CDR3 spells CSVTRIVRIGSEGYTF. CDR3 coding DNA: TGCAGCGTCACACGAATTGTCAGGATCGGGTCGGAAGGCTACACCTTC.

This clonotype was counted a single time. This sequence joins TRBV29-1 and TRBJ2-1; D perhaps matches TRBD2 (5 bases). CDR1 and CDR2 from the germline V gene are SQVTM and ANQGSEA. The CDR3 loop spans 15 amino acids. Trimming removed 4 bases at V and 3 bases at J, with 16 bases between. The DNA for the CDR3 is TGCAGCGTTGGGTGGAGGCAAAACTACTACAATGAGCAGTTCTTC. It specifies CSVGWRQNYYNEQFF.

The chain employs TRBV20-1 and TRBJ2-1; 9 bases are shared with TRBD2. Matching the DNA end better, TRBJ2-7 makes the J call doubtful. The CDR3 is 15 amino acids. The germline CDR1 and CDR2 sequences are DFQATT and SNEGSKA (reference sequence). Here the CDR3 reads CIAPRGRAVPNEQYF. Written as DNA, the CDR3 is TGCATTGCACCCCGCGGGAGGGCCGTCCCCAATGAGCAGTACTTC.

Comments on this clonotype: The junction does not match germline at one end; this may be a read error. CDR3 sequence reads: CASNAGNERSF. CDR3 in DNA: TGTGCCAGCAATGCCGGGAATGAGCGGTCCTTC. The rearrangement links TRBV6-5 to TRBJ2-1, with a possible D match to TRBD2 (5 bases). This CDR3 is 11 amino acids long. Per germline, CDR1 MNHEY and CDR2 SVGAGI.

This clonotype appeared once. One end of the junction varies from germline; a read error may be responsible. The genes are TRBV6-5 and TRBJ1-1; D not certain. The CDR3 sequence is 14 residues long. Germline V CDR1 and CDR2: MNHEY, SVGAGI. The CDR3 spells CANSYNYMITEAFF. The CDR3 DNA is TGTGCCAACAGTTACAATTATATGATCACTGAAGCTTTCTTT.

Comment on this clonotype: A junction end diverges from the germline sequence, so it may reflect a read error. The chain uses TRBV12-3 or TRBV12-4 and TRBJ2-1, with D perhaps TRBD2 (6 bases). The CDR3 has 14 residues. CDR3 DNA: TGTACCAGCAGTTTATCGCGGGAAGGCAATGAACAGTTCTTC. Amino acid sequence: CTSSLSREGNEQFF.

Note on this clonotype: This may be a read error, as it is one base from a much larger clone. The gene calls are TRBV5-4 and TRBJ2-7; possible D gene TRBD2, 6 bases. The CDR3 is 16 residues long. With 0 bases removed from V and 2 bases from J, the gap between germline ends came to 15 bases. Germline CDR1 reads SGHNT; CDR2 reads YYREEE (reference sequence). The CDR3 loop is CASSLAAGNLPYEQYF. CDR3 DNA sequence: TGTGCCAGCAGCTTGGCCGCGGGAAACTTGCCCTACGAGCAGTACTTC.

Notes on this clonotype: The junction departs from the called germline gene at one end, perhaps through a read error. The genes are TRBV11-1 and TRBJ1-2, with unresolved D. The CDR3 loop spans 12 amino acids. From germline, CDR1 is SGHAT and CDR2 FQDESV (reference sequence). The CDR3 sequence is CANSSYRYGYTF. The CDR3 coding sequence is TGCGCCAACAGCTCATACAGATATGGCTACACCTTC. Based on the CDR3 plus reference TRBV11-1 and TRBJ1-2, the full variable domain is EAEVAQSPRYKITEKSQAVAFWCDPISGHATLYWYRQILGQGPELLVQFQDESVVDDSQLPKDRFSAERLKGVDSTLKIQPAELGDSAMYLCANSSYRYGYTFGSGTRLTVV.

In regard to this clonotype: One end of the junction varies from germline; a read error may be responsible. The chain recombines TRBV20-1 with TRBJ1-3, with D uncertain. Germline CDR1 DFQATT, CDR2 SNEGSKA (reference sequence). The CDR3 has 12 residues. The CDR3 sequence: CSVRGGGNTIFF. The CDR3 DNA reads TGCAGTGTTAGAGGTGGAGGAAACACCATATTTTTT.

CDR3 DNA: TGTGTCAGTAGCAGGACAGGCGTGAACACTGAAGCTTTCTTT. Residues: CVSSRTGVNTEAFF. V usage is TRBV5-5 and J usage is TRBJ1-1; 7 bases match TRBD1. The germline V gene encodes CDR1 SGHKS and CDR2 YYEKEE (reference sequence). This CDR3 contains 14 residues.

This clonotype counts as medium-sized (0.01 to 0.1%). The CDR3 DNA sequence: TGTGCCAGCAGTTTGGGGGGTCGTCTTAATTCACCCCTCCACTTT. This encodes CASSLGGRLNSPLHF. The J gene is TRBJ1-6, the V gene TRBV12-3 or TRBV12-4; D might be TRBD1 (5 bases). V was pared by 3 bases and J by 6 bases, with 12 bases between. The CDR3 has 15 residues.

About this clonotype: The junction does not match germline at one end; this may be a read error. The chain links TRBV4-3 to TRBJ2-1; D unresolved. The CDR3 has 16 amino acids. Per germline, CDR1 LGHNA and CDR2 YSLEER. CDR3 in amino acids: CASGQGPYRSYNDQFF. The CDR3 DNA is TGCGCCAGCGGCCAAGGACCCTACCGCTCCTACAATGACCAGTTCTTC.

This clonotype was found once. At one end, the junction sequence differs from germline, possibly due to a read error. The rearrangement joins TRBV11-1 to TRBJ1-6, with no clear D. Germline CDR1 reads SGHAT; CDR2 reads FQDESV (reference sequence). The CDR3 covers 12 residues. CDR3 DNA sequence: TGTCCCATCAGCTTGGATCGTTCATCCCTCCACTTT. This gives the protein CPISLDRSSLHF. Variable domain in full (rest from reference TRBV11-1 and TRBJ1-6): EAEVAQSPRYKITEKSQAVAFWCDPISGHATLYWYRQILGQGPELLVQFQDESVVDDSQLPKDRFSAERLKGVDSTLKIQPAELGDSAMYLCPISLDRSSLHFGNGTRLTVT.

The chain uses TRBV5-4 and TRBJ2-2; perhaps TRBD1 as D (6 bases). V was trimmed by 4 bases and J by 5 bases, leaving 24 bases between them. The length of the CDR3 is 18 residues. Germline V CDR1 and CDR2: SGHNT, YYREEE (reference sequence). The CDR3 region is CASSKKTPGHGGTGELFF. CDR3 coding DNA: TGTGCCAGCAGCAAGAAAACCCCGGGACATGGAGGTACCGGGGAGCTGTTTTTT.

A note on this clonotype: At one boundary the junction diverges from the germline segment, which might be a read error. V gene TRBV29-1 combines with J gene TRBJ1-1; TRBD1 might be the D (6 bases). Germline V gene lookup returns CDR1 SQVTM and CDR2 ANQGSEA. CDR3 length: 14 residues. CDR3 in amino acids: CSVEEGGSNTGAFF. CDR3 in DNA: TGCAGCGTTGAAGAAGGGGGGAGTAACACTGGAGCTTTCTTT.

The chain has TRBV6-5 and TRBJ2-1; no clear D gene. V lost 9 bases and J lost 7, with 10 bases in between. This CDR3 has 11 amino acids. CDR1 MNHEY and CDR2 SVGAGI come from the germline V gene. The CDR3 DNA reads TGTGCCAGTAATAGCTGGAATGAGCAGTTCTTC. Amino acid sequence: CASNSWNEQFF.

Points on this clonotype: As the CDR3 is not closed by the conserved phenylalanine or tryptophan, this likely results from a read error. This chain links TRBV10-2 with TRBJ2-3, with D perhaps matching TRBD1 or TRBD2 (6 bases each). The CDR3 totals 13 residues. Germline V CDR1 and CDR2: WSHSY, SAAADI. Trimming left V 7 bases short and J 4 bases short, with 12 bases between. The chain's CDR3 is CASKEGGADTQYL. CDR3 coding DNA: TGCGCCAGCAAGGAGGGGGGCGCAGATACGCAGTATTTG.

Remarks on this clonotype: The conserved closing phenylalanine or tryptophan is absent in this CDR3, likely reflecting a read error. The chain uses TRBV5-5 and TRBJ2-7; 9 bases line up with TRBD2. Germline V gene lookup returns CDR1 SGHKS and CDR2 YYEKEE (reference sequence). V was pared by 7 bases and J by 5 bases, with 7 bases of the junction left unmatched. This CDR3 contains 13 residues. The CDR3 loop reads CASQNAGGNEQYL. CDR3 coding DNA: TGTGCCAGCCAAAACGCGGGGGGGAACGAGCAGTACTTA.

This clonotype was counted ten times or more. The chain joins TRBV29-1 to TRBJ2-1; D call uncertain. With 2 bases removed from V and 12 bases from J, the gap between germline ends came to 14 bases. Germline loops: CDR1 SQVTM, CDR2 ANQGSEA. CDR3 length: 12 amino acids. CDR3: CSVEYGPDAQFF. In DNA, the CDR3 is TGCAGCGTTGAATACGGACCCGACGCGCAGTTCTTC.

Remarks on this clonotype: This CDR3 fails to terminate in the conserved phenylalanine or tryptophan, so it likely reflects a read error. This chain connects TRBV6-2 or TRBV6-3 to TRBJ1-2; D is possibly TRBD1 (5 bases). The CDR3 totals 15 residues. The germline gives CDR1 MNHEY, CDR2 SVGEGT. Trimming left V 10 bases short and J 5 bases short, with 23 bases between. The CDR3 loop reads CANSYQDQGGYGYTS. The CDR3 DNA reads as TGTGCCAATAGTTACCAAGACCAGGGAGGATATGGCTACACCTCC.

In its sample, this clonotype was seen once. The junction departs from the called germline gene at one end, perhaps through a read error. The chain couples TRBV4-3 to TRBJ1-5; D not resolved. This CDR3 has 13 residues. In germline, CDR1 is LGHNA, CDR2 YSLEER. The CDR3 reads CVSSRDHNKPQHF. DNA of the CDR3: TGCGTCAGCAGCCGTGACCACAATAAGCCCCAGCATTTT.

Details on this clonotype: A much larger clone lies a single base off, so this may be a read error. This sequence joins TRBV7-8 and TRBJ2-7; D unresolved. The CDR3 is 14 residues long. Germline V CDR1 and CDR2: SGHVS, FQNEAQ. Between the trimmed V and J ends, which lost 2 bases and 2 bases, there was a span of 10 bases. The CDR3 protein is CASSLPGLPYEQYF. The CDR3 DNA follows: TGTGCCAGCAGCTTACCTGGGTTACCCTACGAGCAGTACTTC.

V and J are TRBV2 and TRBJ2-7, with D possibly being TRBD2 (7 bases). Trimming removed 4 bases at V and 6 bases at J, with 22 bases between. CDR1 SNHLY and CDR2 FYNNEI come from the germline V gene. There are 16 residues in the CDR3. CDR3 in DNA: TGTGCCAGCAGTGGAGCGATCCGCAGGGGACTATCCGAGCAGTACTTC. As protein: CASSGAIRRGLSEQYF.

Points on this clonotype: Compared with germline, one end of the junction differs, possibly owing to a read error. The chain couples TRBV4-1 to TRBJ2-7; D is tentatively TRBD1 or TRBD2 (5 bases each). CDR1 MGHRA and CDR2 YSYEKL come from the germline V gene. The CDR3 covers 14 residues. The DNA for the CDR3 is TGCGTCAGCAGCCAAGATCGAGGGGATCCCGAGCAGTACTTC. This gives the protein CVSSQDRGDPEQYF.

This chain joins TRBV11-2 and TRBJ1-1; TRBD1 aligns across 7 bases. The CDR3 spans 20 residues. CDR1 SGHAT and CDR2 FQNNGV come from the germline V gene. The CDR3 nucleotides read TGTAACAGCAGCTTGACAGGGTTGGGCCTTGGGGATTTATTGATCACTGAAGCTTTCTTT. Amino acid sequence: CNSSLTGLGLGDLLITEAFF.

On this clonotype itself: The conserved phenylalanine or tryptophan is not found at the CDR3 terminus, so this likely reflects a read error. The DNA is omitted, as the CDR3 cannot be located on it reliably, and the CDR3 follows TCRdb's listing. This chain links TRBV29-1 with TRBJ2-5. The CDR3 contains 13 residues when both ends are counted. Germline CDR1 reads SQVTM; CDR2 reads ANQGSEA. Here the CDR3 reads CIVADRFQETQFI.

As concerns this clonotype: Germline and junction disagree at one end, which may indicate a read error. The chain carries TRBV10-3 and TRBJ2-1; 9 nucleotides line up with TRBD2. Germline V lookup: CDR1 ENHRY, CDR2 SYGVKD. The CDR3 totals 18 residues. CDR3 residues: CVISSNSSRGGTYNEQFF. As DNA, the CDR3 is TGTGTCATCAGTTCCAATTCCTCGCGGGGGGGAACCTACAATGAACAGTTCTTC.